These T cell receptor beta chains were read from a single sample in a study of T-cell memory formation after mild COVID-19. TCRdb processed the 5' RACE reads anew with MiXCR; each CDR3 protein has one entry. The repertoire consists of about 110,000 distinct CDR3 sequences, with about 18% occurring once and the leading ten covering approximately 28%. Specimen: PBMCs or a T cell subset sorted from them (not recorded which). These receptors came from an adult woman who had mild COVID-19 (a few samples of this study predate the infection). Cell type and time point are not known. The CDR3 runs from the conserved cysteine through the conserved F or W. D genes are given only for firm matches. Size values are once, few and many counts, or a class for expanded clones, and some rows have none.

v_gene	abundance	d_gene	j_gene	CDR3nt	CDR3aa
TRBV4-1	many	TRBD1	TRBJ1-2	TGCGCCAGCAGCCAAGAAGCAGGGGGCTCCATCGACTATGGCTACACCTTC	CASSQEAGGSIDYGYTF
TRBV7-6	-	-	TRBJ2-2	TGTGCCAGCAGCTCTAGTACCGGGGAGCTGTTTTTT	CASSSSTGELFF
TRBV29-1	few	-	TRBJ2-2	TGCAGCGTTGCGGGACAGAACACCGGGGAGCTGTTTTTT	CSVAGQNTGELFF
TRBV6-5	-	TRBD1	TRBJ1-6	TGTGCCAGCAGCTCCACCCCCTGGGACAGGGGTTGGGATTCACCCCTCCACTTT	CASSSTPWDRGWDSPLHF
TRBV7-6	-	-	TRBJ2-7	TGTGCCAGCAGCCCGACCACCGGGACACCTCCGGGCGAGCAGTACTTC	CASSPTTGTPPGEQYF
TRBV3-1	few	TRBD2	TRBJ2-1	TGTGCCAGCAGCCAAGATCCGGGGGGGCCCCCGTTCTTC	CASSQDPGGPPFF
TRBV6-2/TRBV6-3	-	TRBD2	TRBJ2-1	TGTGCCAGCAGCCAGGTAGCTTGGGGAGGGTCCTACAATGAGCAGTTCTTC	CASSQVAWGGSYNEQFF
TRBV21-1	-	-	TRBJ2-1	TGTGCCAGCAGACGGGGGGGCCAGTTCTTC	CASRRGGQFF
TRBV12-3/TRBV12-4	-	-	TRBJ1-5	TGTGCCAGCCAGGGTATGGGCAATCAGCCCCAGCATTTT	CASQGMGNQPQHF
TRBV19	-	-	TRBJ1-1	TGTGCCAGTTGGTCCTATAAGGGGGTCACTGAAGCTTTCTTT	CASWSYKGVTEAFF
TRBV7-6	-	-	TRBJ2-3	TGTGCCAGCAGCTTAGGGGAAGATACGCAGTATTTT	CASSLGEDTQYF
TRBV7-9	many	-	TRBJ1-4	TGTGCCAGCAGTCTCCGGAGGGAAGATGAAAAACTGTTTTTT	CASSLRREDEKLFF
TRBV18	-	-	TRBJ1-1	TGTGCCAGCTCACCAATTGGGATGGGGACTGAAGCTTTCTTT	CASSPIGMGTEAFF
TRBV6-5	few	-	TRBJ2-5	TGTGCCAGCAGTCCGGGCCCTGCGGCTGGAGAGACCCAGTACTTC	CASSPGPAAGETQYF
TRBV18	-	-	TRBJ1-4	TGTGCCAGCTCACCGGATGACACCGTGGAAAAACTGTTTTTT	CASSPDDTVEKLFF
TRBV7-6	many	TRBD2	TRBJ2-5	TGTGCCAGCAGCTTACCCCTCCCGACTAGCGGGGACCAAGAGACCCAGTACTTC	CASSLPLPTSGDQETQYF
TRBV7-9	-	-	TRBJ2-3	TGTGCCAGCAGCCTGACTCTGGGCATAGATACGCAGTATTTT	CASSLTLGIDTQYF
TRBV5-6	few	-	TRBJ2-6	TGTGCCAGCAGCGTTTTACCCACCTCTGGGGCCAACGTCCTGACTTTC	CASSVLPTSGANVLTF
TRBV10-2	few	TRBD2	TRBJ2-7	TGCGCCAGCAGTGAACTAGCGGAAACCTACGAGCAGTACTTC	CASSELAETYEQYF
TRBV4-1	few	TRBD2	TRBJ2-7	TGCGCCAGCAGCCAAGAACCCCCCGGGGGGGCCGACGAGCAGTACTTC	CASSQEPPGGADEQYF
TRBV27	-	TRBD1	TRBJ1-1	TGTGCCAGCGGAGGACAGGGGGCGCCGGGCACTGAAGCTTTCTTT	CASGGQGAPGTEAFF
TRBV5-1	-	TRBD2	TRBJ2-1	TGCGCCAGCAGCCCCATACTCATGCTAGCGGGGGACAGCTCCTACAATGAGCAGTTCTTC	CASSPILMLAGDSSYNEQFF
TRBV7-9	few	-	TRBJ2-7	TGTGCCAGCAGCTTAGGATCCGCCTACGAGCAGTACTTC	CASSLGSAYEQYF
TRBV19	-	TRBD1	TRBJ2-7	TGTGCCAGTAGTATGGGACAGGCATACGAGCAGTACTTC	CASSMGQAYEQYF
TRBV7-8	few	TRBD2	TRBJ2-5	TGTGCCAGCAGAATCCTAGCGGGGCACCAAGAGACCCAGTACTTC	CASRILAGHQETQYF
TRBV7-8	few	TRBD2	TRBJ2-1	TGTGCCAGCACCCTTAGCGGGATAGGGTACAATGAGCAGTTCTTC	CASTLSGIGYNEQFF
TRBV7-2	-	TRBD2	TRBJ2-2	TGTGCCAGCAGCTTTTCCGGCGGGGGCGGGGAGCTGTTTTTT	CASSFSGGGGELFF
TRBV7-8	many	TRBD1	TRBJ2-5	TGTGCCAGCAGCTCCAGCAGGGGGTATGAAGAGACCCAGTACTTC	CASSSSRGYEETQYF
TRBV7-3	-	-	TRBJ1-1	TGTGCCAGCAGCTTAGGGGGGTGGACCAACACTGAAGCTTTCTTT	CASSLGGWTNTEAFF
TRBV7-2	-	-	TRBJ2-2	TGTGCCAGCAGCTTACAGGGCCAGGCCACCGGGGAGCTGTTTTTT	CASSLQGQATGELFF
TRBV9	few	-	TRBJ1-1	TGTGCCAGCAGCGTAGATGGGGGAATCCCTGAAGCTTTCTTT	CASSVDGGIPEAFF
TRBV20-1	-	-	TRBJ1-1	TGCAGTGCTAGAGCAGGGCTAACTTTCTTT	CSARAGLTFF
TRBV12-3/TRBV12-4	-	-	TRBJ1-6	TGTGCCAGCAGTTCTGACCCCCTTGATTCACCCCTCCACTTT	CASSSDPLDSPLHF